The rows below give T cell receptor beta chains drawn from one sample of a study of vaccination effects on CD4 cells after COVID-19. Their target antigens are unknown. Repertoires were generated with immunoSEQ multiplex PCR, while TCRdb's copy carries only in-frame clones and drops some. The sample includes 65,000 or so clones, approximately 76% of them seen just once. The sample consisted of CD4+ T cells from PBMCs cultured with HCoV-NL63 spike peptides, taken before COVID-19 vaccination. The source is a human donor who received a COVID-19 vaccine. CDR3s include the opening cysteine and the closing phenylalanine or tryptophan. Fields, in order: V gene, J gene, clone size, D gene, CDR3 protein, CDR3 DNA. D genes are given only for firm matches. Clone size is given for some rows only: seen once, a few or many times, or a class if the clone is expanded.

TRBV6-5,TRBJ2-3,.,TRBD1,CASSLAGGPDTQYF,TGTGCCAGCAGTTTAGCAGGGGGTCCAGATACGCAGTATTTT
TRBV6-6,TRBJ1-6,.,TRBD1,CASRWDSNSYNSPLHF,TGTGCCAGCAGATGGGACAGTAACTCCTATAATTCACCCCTCCACTTT
TRBV7-9,TRBJ2-4,.,.,CASSRGGQGGNIQYF,TGTGCCAGCAGCCGGGGGGGACAGGGAGGAAACATTCAGTACTTC
TRBV5-8,TRBJ2-3,.,.,CASPGGYGTDTQYF,TGTGCCAGCCCGGGCGGGTATGGTACAGATACGCAGTATTTT
TRBV24-1,TRBJ2-3,.,.,CATSYAQGSTDTQYF,TGTGCCACCAGTTACGCACAGGGTAGCACAGATACGCAGTATTTT
TRBV18,TRBJ1-2,.,.,CASSPQGGGVNYGYTF,TGTGCCAGCTCACCACAAGGTGGGGGCGTTAACTATGGCTACACCTTC
TRBV27,TRBJ2-3,.,TRBD2,CASSLRGADTQYF,TGTGCCAGCAGTTTACGGGGGGCAGATACGCAGTATTTT
TRBV7-8,TRBJ1-3,few,.,CASSARRISGNTIYF,TGTGCCAGCAGCGCCCGACGGATCTCTGGAAACACCATATATTTT
TRBV3-1/TRBV3-2,TRBJ2-5,once,.,CASSLALGLVRQETQYF,TGTGCCAGCAGTCTCGCCTTGGGGCTGGTGAGGCAAGAGACCCAGTACTTC
TRBV5-1,TRBJ1-1,.,.,CASSPRTGNTEAFF,TGCGCCAGCAGCCCGAGGACGGGGAACACTGAAGCTTTCTTT
TRBV24-1,TRBJ1-2,.,TRBD1,CATSDGGTGGYYGYTF,TGTGCCACCAGTGACGGCGGGACAGGAGGTTACTATGGCTACACCTTC
TRBV5-1,TRBJ2-3,once,TRBD1,CASSLIATGDRADTQYF,TGCGCCAGCAGTCTTATAGCTACAGGGGATCGGGCAGATACGCAGTATTTT
TRBV12-3/TRBV12-4,TRBJ1-2,.,TRBD1,CASTRTGGYGYTF,TGTGCCAGCACCAGGACAGGGGGCTATGGCTACACCTTC
TRBV2,TRBJ1-1,.,.,CASRFMERSEAFF,TGTGCCAGCAGGTTCATGGAGCGCTCTGAAGCTTTCTTT
TRBV4-1,TRBJ1-1,.,.,CASSPGRINTEAFF,TGCGCCAGCAGCCCGGGACGCATAAACACTGAAGCTTTCTTT
TRBV7-9,TRBJ1-1,.,.,CASSSIGTQAEAFF,TGTGCCAGCAGCAGCATCGGGACGCAAGCAGAAGCTTTCTTT
TRBV30,TRBJ1-1,.,.,CAWNVETAEAFF,TGTGCCTGGAACGTGGAAACCGCTGAAGCTTTCTTT
TRBV6-6,TRBJ1-6,.,TRBD1,CASSYNRGHSPLHF,TGTGCCAGCAGTTATAACAGGGGGCATTCACCCCTCCACTTT
TRBV10-3,TRBJ1-4,.,.,CAISEAEKTNEKLFF,TGTGCCATCAGTGAGGCCGAGAAGACTAATGAAAAACTGTTTTTT
TRBV3-1/TRBV3-2,TRBJ2-5,few,TRBD2,CASSQGASGGEATQYF,TGTGCCAGCAGCCAAGGGGCTAGCGGGGGGGAAGCGACCCAGTACTTC
TRBV19,TRBJ1-6,.,.,CASSIDGGVVSPLHF,TGTGCCAGTAGTATAGATGGCGGGGTCGTTTCACCCCTCCACTTT
TRBV5-1,TRBJ2-2,.,.,CASSSQGEVGELFF,TGCGCCAGCAGCTCTCAGGGGGAGGTCGGGGAGCTGTTTTTT
TRBV2,TRBJ1-6,.,.,CASGRALVNSPLHF,TGTGCCAGCGGCCGGGCCTTAGTCAATTCACCCCTCCACTTT
TRBV6-2/TRBV6-3,TRBJ1-3,.,.,CASSYSVRGPGNTIYF,TGTGCCAGCAGTTACTCGGTCCGGGGGCCTGGAAACACCATATATTTT
TRBV5-1,TRBJ2-1,.,TRBD1,CASSPDRGNNEQFF,TGCGCCAGCAGCCCGGACAGGGGGAACAATGAGCAGTTCTTC
TRBV7-3,TRBJ2-1,few,TRBD2,CASSPLAGGPLNEQFF,TGTGCCAGCAGCCCGCTAGCGGGGGGGCCTTTAAATGAGCAGTTCTTC
TRBV7-8,TRBJ2-5,.,.,CASSSGPSGTQYF,TGTGCCAGCAGCTCGGGACCGTCAGGGACCCAGTACTTC
TRBV28,TRBJ2-1,.,TRBD1,CASMDRGRREQFF,TGTGCCAGCATGGACAGGGGGCGTCGGGAGCAGTTCTTC
TRBV5-1,TRBJ1-4,.,.,CASSLGGFNEKLFF,TGCGCCAGCAGCTTGGGCGGTTTTAATGAAAAACTGTTTTTT
TRBV6-6,TRBJ2-3,.,TRBD1,CASNDRVMDTQYF,TGTGCCAGCAACGACAGGGTAATGGATACGCAGTATTTT
TRBV30,TRBJ1-2,.,.,CAWATEGYTF,TGTGCCTGGGCGACGGAAGGCTACACCTTC
TRBV24-1,TRBJ2-5,.,TRBD1,CATSDPQGAGETQYF,TGTGCCACCAGTGACCCACAGGGGGCTGGGGAGACCCAGTACTTC
TRBV9,TRBJ1-1,.,.,CASSVNGGMGTEAFF,TGTGCCAGCAGCGTAAACGGGGGGATGGGCACTGAAGCTTTCTTT
TRBV4-2,TRBJ1-2,few,.,CASSQDSQVGRGWGYTF,TGTGCCAGCAGCCAAGATTCACAGGTGGGCAGGGGCTGGGGCTACACCTTC
TRBV24-1,TRBJ2-5,.,.,CATSHDPPETQYF,TGTGCCACCAGTCATGACCCCCCGGAGACCCAGTACTTC
TRBV18,TRBJ1-5,.,TRBD1,CASSPGQGEGQPQHF,TGTGCCAGCTCTCCTGGACAGGGAGAGGGTCAGCCCCAGCATTTT
TRBV2,TRBJ2-1,.,.,CASSVRWGEQFF,TGTGCCAGCAGTGTTAGATGGGGTGAGCAGTTCTTC
TRBV7-2,TRBJ1-3,few,.,CASSLRPQGSGNTIYF,TGTGCCAGCAGCCTCAGGCCCCAGGGTTCTGGAAACACCATATATTTT
TRBV18,TRBJ1-1,.,.,CASSPISDLTEAFF,TGTGCCAGCTCACCAATAAGCGACCTGACTGAAGCTTTCTTT
TRBV7-8,TRBJ1-1,.,.,CASSFRSNTEAFF,TGTGCCAGCAGCTTTCGCTCGAACACTGAAGCTTTCTTT
TRBV5-1,TRBJ2-5,.,.,CASSFQAYQETQYF,TGCGCCAGCAGCTTTCAGGCCTACCAAGAGACCCAGTACTTC
TRBV19,TRBJ1-1,.,TRBD1,CASSTRPGQGYTEAFF,TGTGCCAGTAGTACACGACCGGGACAGGGCTACACTGAAGCTTTCTTT
TRBV18,TRBJ1-4,once,.,CASSATGSTTNEKLFF,TGTGCCAGCTCAGCGACAGGTTCTACAACTAATGAAAAACTGTTTTTT
TRBV5-1,TRBJ1-2,.,TRBD1,CASSLAGGYGYTF,TGCGCCAGCAGCTTGGCAGGGGGCTATGGCTACACCTTC
TRBV4-1,TRBJ2-2,.,TRBD2,CASSLKTSGGDTGELFF,TGCGCCAGCAGCCTTAAGACTAGCGGGGGGGACACCGGGGAGCTGTTTTTT
TRBV6-5,TRBJ2-2,.,.,CASSYSRVRGELFF,TGTGCCAGCAGTTACAGTAGGGTGAGAGGGGAGCTGTTTTTT
TRBV2,TRBJ2-6,.,TRBD1,CASSLFQGARGANVLTF,TGTGCCAGCAGCCTATTCCAGGGGGCGCGGGGGGCCAACGTCCTGACTTTC
TRBV9,TRBJ2-2,.,TRBD1,CASSAGTGAYTGELFF,TGTGCCAGCAGCGCCGGGACAGGGGCATACACCGGGGAGCTGTTTTTT
TRBV5-6,TRBJ2-1,few,.,CASSLGPNSYNEQFF,TGTGCCAGCAGCTTAGGGCCGAACTCCTACAATGAGCAGTTCTTC
TRBV3-1/TRBV3-2,TRBJ1-4,.,.,CASSRQSNPNEKLFF,TGTGCCAGCAGCCGACAGTCGAACCCTAATGAAAAACTGTTTTTT
TRBV29-1,TRBJ2-3,.,TRBD2,CSVDGLAGGPSTDTQYF,TGCAGCGTTGATGGTCTAGCGGGGGGGCCCAGCACAGATACGCAGTATTTT
TRBV24-1,TRBJ1-2,few,.,CATSDLHGYGYTF,TGTGCCACCAGTGATTTGCACGGTTATGGCTACACCTTC
TRBV30,TRBJ2-3,.,.,CAWVGQHSDTQYF,TGTGCCTGGGTGGGGCAGCACTCAGATACGCAGTATTTT
TRBV2,TRBJ2-3,.,TRBD2,CASSAERGSTDTQYF,TGTGCCAGCAGTGCCGAGCGGGGGAGCACAGATACGCAGTATTTT
TRBV29-1,TRBJ1-2,.,.,CSVEAGSLGYTF,TGCAGCGTTGAGGCCGGCTCCCTGGGCTACACCTTC